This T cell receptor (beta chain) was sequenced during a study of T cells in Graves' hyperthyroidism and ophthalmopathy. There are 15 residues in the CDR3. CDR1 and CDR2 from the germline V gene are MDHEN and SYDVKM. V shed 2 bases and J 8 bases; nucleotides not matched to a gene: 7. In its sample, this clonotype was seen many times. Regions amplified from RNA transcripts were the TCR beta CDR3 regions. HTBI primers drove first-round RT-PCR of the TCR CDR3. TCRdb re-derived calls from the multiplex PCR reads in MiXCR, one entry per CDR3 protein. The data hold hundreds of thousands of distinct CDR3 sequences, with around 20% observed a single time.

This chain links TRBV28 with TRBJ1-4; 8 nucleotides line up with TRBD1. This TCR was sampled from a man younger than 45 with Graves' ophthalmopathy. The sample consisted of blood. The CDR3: CASSLPRGLGEKLFF. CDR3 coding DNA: TGTGCCAGCAGTTTACCCAGGGGGCTCGGGGAAAAACTGTTTTTT.